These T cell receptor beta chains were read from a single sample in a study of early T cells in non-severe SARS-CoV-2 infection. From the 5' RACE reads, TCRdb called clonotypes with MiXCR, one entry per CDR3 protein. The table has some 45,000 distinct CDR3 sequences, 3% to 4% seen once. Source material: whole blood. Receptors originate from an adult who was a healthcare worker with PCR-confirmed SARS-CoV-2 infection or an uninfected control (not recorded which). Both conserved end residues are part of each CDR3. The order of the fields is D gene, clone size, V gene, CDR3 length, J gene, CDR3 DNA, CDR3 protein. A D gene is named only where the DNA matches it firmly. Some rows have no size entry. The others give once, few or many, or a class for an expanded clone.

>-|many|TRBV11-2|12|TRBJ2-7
TGTGCCAGCAGCCTACAGGGCCCGAGGCAGTACTTC
CASSLQGPRQYF
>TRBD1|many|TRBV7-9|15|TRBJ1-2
TGTGCCAGCAGCTTACCCCGGACAGGGGGCCCTGGCTACACCTTC
CASSLPRTGGPGYTF
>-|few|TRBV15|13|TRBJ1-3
TGTGCCACCAGTCTAAACCCTGGAAACACCATATATTTT
CATSLNPGNTIYF
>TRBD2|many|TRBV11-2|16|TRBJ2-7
TGTGCCAGCAGCTTAGACCCGGGGACTAGCGGCTACGAGCAGTACTTC
CASSLDPGTSGYEQYF
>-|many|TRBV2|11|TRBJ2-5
TGTGCCAGCAGTGAAAGCGAGACCCAGTACTTC
CASSESETQYF
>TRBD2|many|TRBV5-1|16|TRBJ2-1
TGCGCCAGCAGCCTACTAGCGGGGGGGTCCTACAATGAGCAGTTCTTC
CASSLLAGGSYNEQFF
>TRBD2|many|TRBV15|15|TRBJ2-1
TGTGCCACGGCGACTAGCGGGGGGCCCTACAATGAGCAGTTCTTC
CATATSGGPYNEQFF
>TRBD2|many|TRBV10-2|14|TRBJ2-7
TGCGCCAGCAGCCCAGCGGGAGAGCCGGGGGAGCAGTACTTC
CASSPAGEPGEQYF
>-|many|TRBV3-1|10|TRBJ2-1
TGTGCCAGCGGTCGCAATGAGCAGTTCTTC
CASGRNEQFF
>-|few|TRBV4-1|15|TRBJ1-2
TGCGCCAGCAGCCAGGAAAAAACAGGGAACTATGGCTACACCTTC
CASSQEKTGNYGYTF
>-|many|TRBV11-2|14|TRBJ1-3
TGTGCCAGCAGCCCGGGGCTCTCTGGAAACACCATATATTTT
CASSPGLSGNTIYF
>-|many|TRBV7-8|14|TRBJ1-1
TGTGCCAGCAGCTTTTTAGGTGGGAGCACTGAAGCTTTCTTT
CASSFLGGSTEAFF
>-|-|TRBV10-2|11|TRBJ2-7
TGCGCCAGCAGGGAGAGCCGCGAGCAGTACTTC
CASRESREQYF
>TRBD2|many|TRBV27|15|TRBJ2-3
TGTGCCAGCAGTTTATATCTAGCGGGGGCAGATACGCAGTATTTT
CASSLYLAGADTQYF
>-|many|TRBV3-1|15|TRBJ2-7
TGTGCCAGCAGCCAAAGCCGGGACACAGTATACGAGCAGTACTTC
CASSQSRDTVYEQYF
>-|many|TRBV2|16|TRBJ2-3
TGTGCCAGCAGTGAAGTCGGGACCCTTGGGGTAGATACGCAGTATTTT
CASSEVGTLGVDTQYF
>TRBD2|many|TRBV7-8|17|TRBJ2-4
TGTGCCAGCAGCTTAGGATCGGGGGGACTAGCCAAAAACATTCAGTACTTC
CASSLGSGGLAKNIQYF
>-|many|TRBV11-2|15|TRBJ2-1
TGTGCCAGCAGCTTAGAGGGTAGCGGAACCCCTACAGCGTTCTTC
CASSLEGSGTPTAFF
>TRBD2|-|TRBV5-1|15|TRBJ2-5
TGCGCCAGCAGCTGGACTAGCGGGAGCAAAGAGACCCAGTACTTC
CASSWTSGSKETQYF
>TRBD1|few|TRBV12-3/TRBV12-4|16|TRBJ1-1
TGTGCCAGCACCCTCCTACAGGGGGGATCTTCAACTGAAGCTTTCTTT
CASTLLQGGSSTEAFF
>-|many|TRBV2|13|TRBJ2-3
TGTGCCAGCAGTGACCATAACACAGATACGCAGTATTTT
CASSDHNTDTQYF
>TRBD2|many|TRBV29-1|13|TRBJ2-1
TGCAGCGTTATAGGTGCGGGAGTAAGTGAGCAGTTCTTC
CSVIGAGVSEQFF
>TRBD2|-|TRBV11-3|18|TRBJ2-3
TGTGCCAGCAGCTTAGACATTGGGACTAGCGGGTACACAGATACGCAGTATTTT
CASSLDIGTSGYTDTQYF
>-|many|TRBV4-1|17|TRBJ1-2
TGCGCCAGCACCCCAAGGTCTGGGTTGGGCTTTACCTATGGCTACACCTTC
CASTPRSGLGFTYGYTF
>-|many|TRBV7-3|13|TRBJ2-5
TGTGCCAGCAGCTTCAGGGGTGGAGAGACCCAGTACTTC
CASSFRGGETQYF
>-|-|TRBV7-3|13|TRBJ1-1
TGTGCCAGCAGCTTTGGGGGTGGCACTGAAGCTTTCTTT
CASSFGGGTEAFF
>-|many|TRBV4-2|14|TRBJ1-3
TGTGCCAGCAGCCAAGGGGTGTCCGGAAACACCATATATTTT
CASSQGVSGNTIYF
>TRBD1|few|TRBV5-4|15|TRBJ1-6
TGTGCCAGCAGCTTGGGCAGGGGGCGAAATTCACCCCTCCACTTT
CASSLGRGRNSPLHF
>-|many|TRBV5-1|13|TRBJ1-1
TGCGCCAGCAGCTTGGACCCGAGCCCTGAAGCTTTCTTT
CASSLDPSPEAFF
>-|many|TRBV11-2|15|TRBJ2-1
TGTGCCAGCAGCTTAGACGTGGGAGAATACAATGAGCAGTTCTTC
CASSLDVGEYNEQFF
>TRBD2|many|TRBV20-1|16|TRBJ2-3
TGCAGTGCTACCACCCTAGCGGGACTGAACACAGATACGCAGTATTTT
CSATTLAGLNTDTQYF
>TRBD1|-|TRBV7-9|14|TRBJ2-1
TGTGCCAGCAGCTTAGGACGGACAGGGACAGAGCAGTTCTTC
CASSLGRTGTEQFF
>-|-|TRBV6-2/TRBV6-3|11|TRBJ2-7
TGTGCCAGCAGTTACGCCATCGAGCAGTACTTC
CASSYAIEQYF
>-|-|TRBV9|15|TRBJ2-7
TGTGCCAGCAGCCTCGACAATAGGCCAGGTTACGAGCAGTACTTC
CASSLDNRPGYEQYF
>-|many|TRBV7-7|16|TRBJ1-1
TGTGCTAGCAGCTTAGGCAGGGAAGAGATGAACACTGAAGCTTTCTTT
CASSLGREEMNTEAFF
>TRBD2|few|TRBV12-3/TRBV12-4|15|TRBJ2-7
TGTGCCAGCAGTTCGGGTGGGCTAGCGGCCTACGAGCAGTACTTC
CASSSGGLAAYEQYF
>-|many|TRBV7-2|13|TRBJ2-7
TGTGCCAGCACCCCAAACCCCCTCTACGAGCAGTACTTC
CASTPNPLYEQYF
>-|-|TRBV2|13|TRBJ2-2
TGTGCCAGCAGTGAGCAGGGCACCGGGGAGCTGTTTTTT
CASSEQGTGELFF
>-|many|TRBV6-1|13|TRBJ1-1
TGTGCCAGCAGTGATCAGGGGACCACTGAAGCTTTCTTT
CASSDQGTTEAFF
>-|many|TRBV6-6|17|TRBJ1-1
TGTGCCAGCAGTTACGTTGCAGGGGTGAAGGAAAACACTGAAGCTTTCTTT
CASSYVAGVKENTEAFF
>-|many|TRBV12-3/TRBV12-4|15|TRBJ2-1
TGTGCCAGCAGTTTGGCAGGTACCTCCTACAATGAGCAGTTCTTC
CASSLAGTSYNEQFF
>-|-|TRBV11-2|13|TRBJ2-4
TGTGCCAGCAGCCCCCACAGGAACAACATTCAGTACTTC
CASSPHRNNIQYF
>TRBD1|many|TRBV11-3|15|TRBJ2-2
TGTGCCAGCAGCCCCGGGACAGGTTTCACCGGGGAGCTGTTTTTT
CASSPGTGFTGELFF
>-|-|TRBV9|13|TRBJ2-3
TGTGCCAGCAGCCCCGTCGGGGCAGATACGCAGTATTTT
CASSPVGADTQYF
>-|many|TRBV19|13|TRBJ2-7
TGTGCCAGTAGTATGGGCCCTTCGCGCGAGCAGTACTTC
CASSMGPSREQYF
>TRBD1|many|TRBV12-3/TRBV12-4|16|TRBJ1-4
TGTGCCAGCACCCCCGGACAGGGGGCCGGAGGGGAAAAACTGTTTTTT
CASTPGQGAGGEKLFF
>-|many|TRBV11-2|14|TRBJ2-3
TGTGCCAGCAGCCTCATACTGAGCACAGATACGCAGTATTTT
CASSLILSTDTQYF
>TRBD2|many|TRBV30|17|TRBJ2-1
TGTGCCTGGAGTGCCTCGCGGGGTAGCGGGGGGCGCAATGAGCAGTTCTTC
CAWSASRGSGGRNEQFF
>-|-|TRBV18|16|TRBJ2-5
TGTGCCAGCTCACCACTGTCAGCGGGCAGCCAAGAGACCCAGTACTTC
CASSPLSAGSQETQYF
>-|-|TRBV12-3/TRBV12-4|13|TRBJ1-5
TGTGCCAGCAGTTTTGGCAGGGCTCAGCCCCAGCATTTT
CASSFGRAQPQHF